The 18 T cell receptor beta chains in this list originate from one sample, sequenced in a study of blood T cell repertoires in COVID-19. TCRdb's table, derived via immunoSEQ multiplex PCR, lists solely in-frame clones and lacks some. The sample includes some 220,000 clones, 80% to 90% seen only once; the top ten take over 2.5%. Sample: peripheral blood. Receptor source: a man aged 45 to 65 who had recovered from COVID-19.

V gene TRBV2 combines with J gene TRBJ2-1, with TRBD2 as a possible D gene (5 bases). V lost 7 bases and J lost 5, with 12 bases in between. The CDR3 runs to 13 residues. The germline V gene has CDR1 SNHLY and CDR2 FYNNEI. CDR3 nucleotides: TGTGCCAGCAATGGGAGAGGGAACAATGAGCAGTTCTTC. Protein product: CASNGRGNNEQFF. Supplemented by reference TRBV2 and TRBJ2-1, the full variable domain reads EPEVTQTPSHQVTQMGQEVILRCVPISNHLYFYWYRQILGQKVEFLVSFYNNEISEKSEIFDDQFSVERPDGSNFTLKIRSTKLEDSAMYFCASNGRGNNEQFFGPGTRLTVL.

The gene calls are TRBV10-1 and TRBJ2-3, with a weak D call TRBD1 (6 bases). The CDR3 spans 13 residues. Germline V lookup: CDR1 WNHNN, CDR2 SYGVQD (reference sequence). V lost 8 bases to trimming and J lost 0 bases, with 9 bases between them. Written as DNA, the CDR3 is TGCGCCAGCGGACAGAGAAGCACAGATACGCAGTATTTT. It is translated as CASGQRSTDTQYF.

The genes are TRBV28 and TRBJ1-5; perhaps TRBD1 as D (5 bases). There are 15 residues in the CDR3. Germline V gives CDR1 MDHEN, CDR2 SYDVKM. The ends were cut back, 3 bases at V and 1 base at J, with 10 bases in the middle. CDR3 amino acids: CASSFSGSSNQPQHF. CDR3 bases: TGTGCCAGCAGTTTCTCAGGGTCGAGCAATCAGCCCCAGCATTTT.

The J gene is TRBJ2-4, the V gene TRBV14; 10 nucleotides agree with TRBD2. CDR3 length: 18 residues. Germline V lookup: CDR1 SGHDN, CDR2 FVKESK. Germline trimming cut 0 bases from V and 3 bases from J; bases unmatched to any gene: 8. The CDR3 sequence is CASSQDRLAGGVKNIQYF. Written as DNA, the CDR3 is TGTGCCAGCAGCCAAGACCGTTTAGCGGGAGGAGTCAAAAACATTCAGTACTTC.

The rearrangement links TRBV18 to TRBJ1-6, with D uncertain. Trimming shortened V by 5 bases and J by 0 bases, and 17 bases separated the two germline ends. Per germline, CDR1 KGHSH and CDR2 LQKENI. This CDR3 contains 18 residues. In DNA, the CDR3 is TGTGCCAGCTCATCAGCGACGGCGGGTAGCTCCTATAATTCACCCCTCCACTTT. Its translation: CASSSATAGSSYNSPLHF.

The CDR3 spells CASSLYRGGDTQYF. The CDR3 DNA is TGTGCCAGCAGTTTATACCGGGGGGGGGATACGCAGTATTTT. The genes are TRBV27 and TRBJ2-3; 8 nucleotides match TRBD2. J lost 6 bases, V lost 1 base, and 3 bases had no gene match. Germline values: CDR1 MNHEY, CDR2 SMNVEV (reference sequence). The CDR3 consists of 14 residues.

CDR3: CAISDQQGGLYEQYF. The CDR3, as DNA: TGTGCCATCAGTGACCAACAGGGGGGGCTCTACGAGCAGTACTTC. The rearrangement uses TRBV10-3 and TRBJ2-7; a weak D match, TRBD1 (8 bases). V was pared by 3 bases and J by 3 bases, with 15 bases between. The CDR3 loop spans 15 amino acids. Germline V gene data show CDR1 as ENHRY and CDR2 as SYGVKD.

The chain combines TRBV2 with TRBJ2-2, with TRBD2 matching over 13 bases. V dropped 4 bases and J dropped 4; count of bases not matched to a gene: 3. This CDR3 spans 16 amino acids. The germline V gene encodes CDR1 SNHLY and CDR2 FYNNEI. The CDR3 here is CASSATSGRATGELFF. DNA of the CDR3: TGTGCCAGCAGTGCTACTAGCGGGAGGGCCACCGGGGAGCTGTTTTTT.

This chain links TRBV27 with TRBJ2-3, with TRBD2 identical over 10 bases. V lost 6 bases, J lost 4 bases, and 10 bases stayed unmatched. This CDR3 has 16 residues. The germline CDR1 and CDR2 sequences are MNHEY and SMNVEV (reference sequence). The CDR3 spells CASSPKAGGLPDTQYF. CDR3 in DNA: TGTGCCAGCAGCCCAAAAGCGGGAGGGCTCCCAGATACGCAGTATTTT.

The chain is built from TRBV6-6 and TRBJ2-3; unclear D gene. The germline V gene has CDR1 MNHNY and CDR2 SVGAGI (reference sequence). V shed 7 bases and J shed 3 bases, with 17 bases lying between them. This CDR3 has 15 amino acids. Here the CDR3 DNA reads TGTGCCAGCACCTCACCCGCGGTTGGGACAGATACGCAGTATTTT. Protein sequence: CASTSPAVGTDTQYF.

The chain is built from TRBV6-5 and TRBJ2-2, with TRBD2 identical over 10 bases. V was clipped by 6 bases and J by 4 bases; unmatched bases: 5. The length of the CDR3 is 15 residues. CDR1 MNHEY and CDR2 SVGAGI come from the germline V gene. CDR3 sequence: CASSRGLARTGELFF. The CDR3 DNA is TGTGCCAGCAGCCGGGGACTAGCGCGCACCGGGGAGCTGTTTTTT.

This clone was detected only once. The V call is TRBV11-2, the J call TRBJ1-1; D may be TRBD1 (5 bases). This CDR3 is built from 13 residues. Trimming cost V 8 bases and J 4 bases, with 14 bases left between them. Looked up from germline, CDR1 is SGHAT and CDR2 is FQNNGV. The CDR3 DNA reads TGTGCCAGCGGGCGGGGCGTGGGCACTGAAGCTTTCTTT. Translated, it gives CASGRGVGTEAFF.

The CDR3 reads CASSTGITGANVLTF. CDR3 in DNA: TGTGCCAGCAGTACGGGAATCACTGGGGCCAACGTCCTGACTTTC. This chain uses TRBV6-5 with TRBJ2-6; TRBD2 is a possible D gene (5 bases). V shed 5 bases and J shed 2 bases, with 10 bases lying between them. The CDR3 sequence is 15 residues long. CDR1 is MNHEY, CDR2 SVGAGI, per germline.

The chain links TRBV6-5 to TRBJ1-1; maybe TRBD1 (5 bases). Trimming shortened V by 7 bases and J by 1 base, and 13 bases separated the two germline ends. The CDR3 is made up of 14 amino acids. Germline CDR1 MNHEY, CDR2 SVGAGI. This CDR3 reads CASTRGGGNTEAFF. The DNA for the CDR3 is TGTGCCAGCACTCGTGGGGGGGGGAACACTGAAGCTTTCTTT.

V is TRBV7-9 and J is TRBJ2-1, with D perhaps matching TRBD2 (6 bases). The germline V gene has CDR1 SEHNR and CDR2 FQNEAQ (reference sequence). CDR3 length: 18 amino acids. The V end lost 1 base, the J end lost 9 bases, and 25 bases lay between the germline ends. As DNA, the CDR3 is TGTGCCAGCAGCTTAGTAGTCCGAACGGCGGGACCCCCGGGTGAGCAGTTCTTC. It encodes CASSLVVRTAGPPGEQFF.

This chain links TRBV4-2 with TRBJ2-5, with TRBD2 identical over 11 bases. This CDR3 has 19 residues. The J segment lost 4 bases and the V segment lost 1 base, leaving 14 bases of the junction unmatched. Germline-derived CDR1 and CDR2 are LGHNA and YNFKEQ. DNA of the CDR3: TGTGCCAGCAGCCAAGGGCTAGCGGGAGGCACACCAACAGGAGAGACCCAGTACTTC. Its protein product is CASSQGLAGGTPTGETQYF.

The chain carries TRBV3-1 (or the pseudogene TRBV3-2) and TRBJ2-3, with D tentatively TRBD2 (6 bases). CDR3 size: 16 residues. V shed 4 bases and J shed 9 bases, with 23 bases lying between them. Germline lookup yields CDR1 LGHDT and CDR2 YNNKEL (reference sequence). CDR3 nucleotides: TGTGCCAGCAGCCCCCGGGGGAGGAGCGGAGGTGGGACGCAGTATTTT. This sequence encodes CASSPRGRSGGGTQYF.

V is TRBV5-1 and J is TRBJ1-5; D perhaps matches TRBD1 (6 bases). Trimming pared 3 bases from V and 7 bases from J, leaving 17 bases between. The CDR3 has 15 amino acids. From germline, CDR1 is SGHRS and CDR2 YFSETQ. CDR3 region: CASSSTGGDGQPQHF. DNA for the CDR3: TGCGCCAGCAGCTCCACGGGGGGCGACGGGCAGCCCCAGCATTTT.